This TCR beta chain stems from a study of blood T cell repertoires in COVID-19. This clone has only one observation. V lost 4 bases and J lost 7, with 11 bases in between. The germline gives CDR1 WNHNN, CDR2 SYGVQD (reference sequence). CDR3 length equals 13 residues. Clones were sequenced by immunoSEQ multiplex PCR, and TCRdb holds only the in-frame ones, with some missing. Of 90,000 to 130,000 clones in the sample, about 88% were seen once. The receptor comes from a woman between 50 and 59 years old with acute or convalescent COVID-19. The sample comprised peripheral blood. The chain has TRBV10-1 and TRBJ2-1; D gene uncertain. As DNA, the CDR3 is TGCGCCAGCAGTGTAAACTACGGGAATGAGCAGTTCTTC. Translation gives CASSVNYGNEQFF.